This TCR beta chain is drawn from a study of T cells in tumors after PD-1 blockade (dated by TCRdb to between 2018 and 2021). Regarding the study in general: Exclusion criteria were prior checkpoint blockade, use of systemic immunosuppressants, or recent radiotherapy or other anti-cancer therapy within 4 weeks. Pembrolizumab 200 mg every 3 weeks or cemiplimab 350 mg every 2 weeks was administered to patients. Some patients also continued taking vismodegib 150 mg daily during anti-PD-1 treatment. On average, peripheral blood samples yielded 40,000 or so unique clonotypes and about 110,000 TCR templates (range 24,679-257,772). Using site-matched tumors from BCC or SCC patients sampled before and after anti-PD-1 therapy, the study carried out paired single-cell RNA and TCR sequencing. To compare blood and tumor clonotypes, bulk TCR sequencing was performed on 9 to 11 peripheral blood samples from roughly 5 patients. Clinical response was assessed using RECIST version 1.1. Study-wide findings and limitations: Roughly 40% of TCR clonotypes from the tumor were detected in blood, and certain novel exhausted tumor clones were present in blood collected before treatment, which suggests recruitment from the periphery. The source of novel T cell clones was not identified, and lymphoid organs or rare unexpanded clones within the tumor or the tumor periphery could be included among the possible sources.

Note on this clone: Its antigen remains unidentified. Base-call qualities are not available, and no considerably larger clone is one nucleotide away.

The sample's time point label, in plain terms: after anti-PD-1 therapy. Genomic DNA extracted from tumor biopsies or peripheral blood was used for bulk TCRbeta sequencing, with input ranging from roughly 550 ng to 6,500 ng. Every patient was a poor candidate for surgical resection and had histologically proven advanced or metastatic basal or squamous cell carcinoma. The basal cell carcinoma cohort comprised ten to eleven patients, of whom roughly eight had bulk tumor TCR sequencing. Germline trimming: 6 bases from V, 0 bases from J; junction bases outside gene matches: 5. The CDR3 starts with the cysteine, ends with the phenylalanine, and has 15 residues. Only the CDR3 portion is preserved as DNA: 45 bases, with reading frame beginning at the first base. CDR1 and CDR2 are drawn from the germline V gene: SGHRS, YFSETQ. The immunoSEQ platform was used for deep TCRbeta sequencing. Under the source paper's analysis protocol: Only productive rearrangements were exported from the immunoSEQ Analyzer for further analysis. T cell phenotypes were assigned to bulk TCRbeta clonotypes by matching the clonotypes to single-cell RNA+TCR-seq clones that had the same TCRbeta sequence. Clone enrichment in tumor was calculated as tumor frequency divided by PBMC frequency from bulk TCR sequencing. GLIPH was used to group TCRs into specificity groups, clusters of distinct TCRs likely recognizing common antigens via shared CDR3 motifs. TCRdb obtained this table from immuneACCESS and retained in-frame rearrangements with V and J assigned. These tables miss some clones; where compared with another copy, unresolved V genes account for less than half of the shortfall, and the remainder is unexplained. From that table come the V and J calls and clone size; the DNA was used to work out D and trimming. This sample has 13,000 to 15,000 clones in its table, and around four fifths of those were observed once. The top ten clones comprise just under 25% of the sample.

This specimen consisted of PBMCs, obtained after anti-PD-1 treatment. This TCR came from a human donor with basal cell carcinoma. The chain is made from TRBV5-1 and TRBJ2-7; 11 central nucleotides agree with TRBD2. CDR3 region: CASNLAGGRSYEQYF. In nucleotides, the sequence is TGCGCCAGCAACCTAGCGGGGGGTCGCTCCTACGAGCAGTACTTC.